This T cell receptor (beta chain) was captured in a study of T cells after yellow fever vaccination (dated by TCRdb to between 2017 and 2020). Regarding the research as a whole: Using CD3, CD45RA, CCR7 and CD95 staining, memory subsets (EM, EMRA, CM and Tscm) were sorted on a BD FACS Aria III. Sorting of memory subsets took place on days 0, 15 and 45 and at 18 months after primary vaccination, as well as on days 0, 15 and 45 after the 30-year booster. Bulk TCR alpha and beta repertoires were sequenced longitudinally to track T-cell clones before and after primary and booster YFV17D yellow fever vaccination. Bulk PBMC replicates and cell subsets were isolated from blood drawn at multiple timepoints before and after both primary and secondary immunization. The SMART-Seq v4 Ultra Low Input RNA kit was used to prepare libraries from fractions with low cell numbers. Two healthy male donors made up the cohort, one aged 18 to 30 years and the other aged 30 to 40 years. What the work shows at the level of the full study, not this receptor alone: Only a couple of donors were included in the study, so the extent to which the findings can be generalized is limited. Computational filtering was required because FACS-sorted repertoires could contain abundant contaminating clonotypes from the bulk population. After the booster, most of the clones that had expanded following primary vaccination were detected again (roughly 97% of CD4 and around 90% of CD8), which suggests that memory was broadly maintained. A small fraction of clonotypes showed up in both the CD4 and CD8 compartments, probably as a result of convergent recombination. On day 0, almost all vaccine-responding clonotypes were found to be below detection in the sorted memory subsets. Compared with the primary T-cell response, the secondary T-cell response was faster but weaker, reaching its peak on day 5 rather than on day 15.

What this sample's treatment or condition label stands for: live attenuated yellow fever vaccine strain. A standard Ficoll-Paque protocol was used to isolate PBMCs from peripheral blood. For sorted memory subsets, RNA extraction was done with the RNeasy Micro Kit. Synthesis of TCR cDNA relied on 5'RACE template switching, a step that introduced a universal primer site along with unique molecular identifiers. Priming for cDNA synthesis came from both the TCR alpha and TCR beta constant segments. Libraries were amplified in two PCR steps, with sample barcodes and sequencing adapters added in the second step. Sequencing of libraries was done on Illumina HiSeq 2500 (2x100 bp) or NovaSeq (2x150 bp). Under the source paper's analysis protocol: Reads were demultiplexed and collapsed into UMI consensus sequences with MIGEC, and V(D)J alignment was performed with MiXCR. Clonotypes responding to the vaccine were identified with edgeR on replicate PBMC samples, with the criteria of FDR below 0.01 and a log2 fold change above 5 up to day 15. CD4 or CD8 identity was assigned to each bulk clonotype according to whether the clonotype was present at higher abundance in the sequenced CD4 repertoire or the sequenced CD8 repertoire. To estimate how each clone was distributed across memory phenotypes, clonotype frequencies in memory subsets were weighted by the numbers of FACS-sorted cells. Clones were called with MiXCR by TCRdb after fastp trimmed the public reads at Q25, and only in-frame beta chains were retained. Each CDR3 protein gets just one entry, which takes the most common genes and DNA from the rows behind it. The V and J calls were not made by the authors but by TCRdb's processing. In all, the sample holds 29,000 or so distinct CDR3 sequences, and approximately 6.5% of those were seen once. The ten largest clones capture around a quarter of the sample.

This clonotype appeared many times. Base qualities are not recorded, but no much larger clone differs from it by a single base. This sequence was found in a man younger than 45 who received the YFV17D yellow fever vaccine. This sample comprised PBMCs, either bulk or a sorted T-cell subset (CD4+, CD8+, memory, or dextramer-sorted; not recorded which), obtained on the day of the yellow fever booster vaccination.

The encoded CDR3 is CASRTDRNYEQYF. The DNA sequence reads TGTGCCAGCAGGACGGACAGGAACTACGAGCAGTACTTC. Rearrangement joined TRBV27 to TRBJ2-7, with 7 junctional bases fitting TRBD1. Here V drops 6 bases and J drops 3 bases, and the junction holds 5 bases not matched to any gene. The CDR3 holds 13 amino acids from the cysteine to the phenylalanine. Just the 39-base CDR3 DNA is kept, in frame starting at base 1. CDR1 and CDR2, looked up from the germline V gene (reference sequence), are MNHEY and SMNVEV.